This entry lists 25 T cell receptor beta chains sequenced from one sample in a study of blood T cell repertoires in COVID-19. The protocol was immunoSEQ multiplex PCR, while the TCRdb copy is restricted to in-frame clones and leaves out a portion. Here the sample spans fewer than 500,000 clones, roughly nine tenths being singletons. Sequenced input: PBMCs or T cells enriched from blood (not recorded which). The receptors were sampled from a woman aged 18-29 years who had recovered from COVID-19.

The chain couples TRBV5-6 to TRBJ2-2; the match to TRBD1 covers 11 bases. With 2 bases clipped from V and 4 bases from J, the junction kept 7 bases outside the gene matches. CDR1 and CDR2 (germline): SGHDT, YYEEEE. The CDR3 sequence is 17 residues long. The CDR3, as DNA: TGTGCCAGCAGCTTTGCTCCGGACAGGGGGCCCACCGGGGAGCTGTTTTTT. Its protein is CASSFAPDRGPTGELFF.

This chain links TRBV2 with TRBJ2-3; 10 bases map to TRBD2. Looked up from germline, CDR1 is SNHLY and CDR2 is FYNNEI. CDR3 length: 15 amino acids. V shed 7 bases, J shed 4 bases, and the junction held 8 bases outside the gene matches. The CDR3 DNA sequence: TGTGCCAGCATCGGAAGCGGGGGGGCCGCAGATACGCAGTATTTT. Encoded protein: CASIGSGGAADTQYF.

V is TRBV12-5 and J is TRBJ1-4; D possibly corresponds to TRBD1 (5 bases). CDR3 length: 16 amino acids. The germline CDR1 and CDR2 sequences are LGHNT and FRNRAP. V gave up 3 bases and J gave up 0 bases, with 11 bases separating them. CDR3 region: CASGLEGAATNEKLFF. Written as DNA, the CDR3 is TGTGCTAGTGGTTTAGAAGGGGCGGCAACTAATGAAAAACTGTTTTTT.

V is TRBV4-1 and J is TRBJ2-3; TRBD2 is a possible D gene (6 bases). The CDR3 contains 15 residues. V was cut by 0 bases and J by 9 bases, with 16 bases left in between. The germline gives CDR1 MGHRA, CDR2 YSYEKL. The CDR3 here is CASSQEGGVPSTQYF. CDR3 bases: TGCGCCAGCAGCCAAGAAGGAGGGGTACCCTCCACGCAGTATTTT.

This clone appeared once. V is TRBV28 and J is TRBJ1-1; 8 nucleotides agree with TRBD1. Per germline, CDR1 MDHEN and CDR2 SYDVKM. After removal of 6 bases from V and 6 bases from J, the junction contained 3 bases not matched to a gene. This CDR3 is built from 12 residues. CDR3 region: CASSLGQAEAFF. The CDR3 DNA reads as TGTGCCAGCAGCCTGGGACAGGCTGAAGCTTTCTTT.

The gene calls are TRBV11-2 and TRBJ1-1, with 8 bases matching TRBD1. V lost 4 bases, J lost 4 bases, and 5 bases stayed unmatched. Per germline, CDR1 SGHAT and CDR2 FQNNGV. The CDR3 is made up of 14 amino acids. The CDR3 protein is CASSSHRGITEAFF. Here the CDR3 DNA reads TGTGCCAGCAGCTCTCACAGGGGGATCACTGAAGCTTTCTTT.

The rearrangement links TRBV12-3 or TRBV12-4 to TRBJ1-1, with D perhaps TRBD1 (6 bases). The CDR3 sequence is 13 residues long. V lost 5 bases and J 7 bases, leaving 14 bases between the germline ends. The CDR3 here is CASSPRRGGEAFF. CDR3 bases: TGTGCCAGCAGTCCTCGGAGGGGGGGTGAAGCTTTCTTT.

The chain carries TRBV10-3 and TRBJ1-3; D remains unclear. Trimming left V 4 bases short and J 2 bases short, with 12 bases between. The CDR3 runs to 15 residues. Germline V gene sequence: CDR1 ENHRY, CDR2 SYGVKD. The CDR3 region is CAISGQVEPGNTIYF. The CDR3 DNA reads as TGTGCCATCAGTGGCCAGGTAGAACCTGGAAACACCATATATTTT.

The CDR3 DNA is TGTGCCAGCAGCTCCTCCGGGACAACTGAGCAGTTCTTC. This translates into CASSSSGTTEQFF. The rearrangement links TRBV7-3 to TRBJ2-1; tentative D call: TRBD1 (6 bases). This CDR3 spans 13 amino acids. The germline gives CDR1 SGHTA, CDR2 FQGTGA. V lost 4 bases, J lost 9 bases, and 13 bases lay in between.

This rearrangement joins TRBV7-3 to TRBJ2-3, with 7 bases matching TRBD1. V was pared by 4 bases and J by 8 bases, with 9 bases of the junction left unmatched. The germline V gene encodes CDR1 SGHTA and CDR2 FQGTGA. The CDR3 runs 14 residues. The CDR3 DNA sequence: TGTGCCAGCAGCTCTACCGGGACAGAGGGTACGCAGTATTTT. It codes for CASSSTGTEGTQYF.

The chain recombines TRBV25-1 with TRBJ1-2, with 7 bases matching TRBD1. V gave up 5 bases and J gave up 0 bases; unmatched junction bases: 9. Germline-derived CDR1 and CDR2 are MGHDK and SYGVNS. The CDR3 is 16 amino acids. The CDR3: CASSTGTAYSNYGYTF. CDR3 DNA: TGTGCCAGCAGTACTGGGACAGCGTATTCTAACTATGGCTACACCTTC.

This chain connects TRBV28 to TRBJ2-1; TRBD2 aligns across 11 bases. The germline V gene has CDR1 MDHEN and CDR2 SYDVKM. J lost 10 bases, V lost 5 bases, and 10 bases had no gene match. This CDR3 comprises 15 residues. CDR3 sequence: CASSLPTSGVEEQFF. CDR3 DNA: TGTGCCAGCAGTCTCCCGACTAGCGGGGTGGAGGAGCAGTTCTTC.

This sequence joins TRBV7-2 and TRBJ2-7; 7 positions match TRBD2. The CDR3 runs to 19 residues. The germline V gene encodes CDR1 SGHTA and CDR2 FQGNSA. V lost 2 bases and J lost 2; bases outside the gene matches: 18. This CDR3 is CASSLYGPSGGLGPYEQYF. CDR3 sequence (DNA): TGTGCCAGCAGCTTATATGGGCCTAGCGGAGGTCTCGGGCCCTACGAGCAGTACTTC. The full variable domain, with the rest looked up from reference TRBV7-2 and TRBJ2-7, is GAGVSQSPSNKVTEKGKDVELRCDPISGHTALYWYRQSLGQGLEFLIYFQGNSAPDKSGLPSDRFSAERTGGSVSTLTIQRTQQEDSAVYLCASSLYGPSGGLGPYEQYFGPGTRLTVT.

The CDR3 sequence is CASSSRDRDNYEQYF. The CDR3 region has the DNA TGTGCCAGCAGCTCCAGGGACAGGGATAACTACGAGCAGTACTTC. The chain has TRBV5-4 and TRBJ2-7; 9 bases are a match to TRBD1. J gave up 3 bases and V 3 bases, and 7 bases lay outside the gene matches. CDR3 length: 15 residues. Per the germline V gene, CDR1 is SGHNT and CDR2 is YYREEE (reference sequence).

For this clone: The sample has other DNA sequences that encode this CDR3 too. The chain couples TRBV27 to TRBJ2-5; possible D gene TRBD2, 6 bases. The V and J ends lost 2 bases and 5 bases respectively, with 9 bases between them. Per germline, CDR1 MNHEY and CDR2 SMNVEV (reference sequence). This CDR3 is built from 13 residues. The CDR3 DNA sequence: TGTGCCAGCAGTTTAGGGGGAGGCGAGACCCAGTACTTC. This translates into CASSLGGGETQYF.

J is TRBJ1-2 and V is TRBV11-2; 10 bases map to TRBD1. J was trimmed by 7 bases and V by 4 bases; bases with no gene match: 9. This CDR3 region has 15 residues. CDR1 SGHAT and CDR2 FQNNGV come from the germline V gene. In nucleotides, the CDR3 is TGTGCCAGCAGCTCACCGGGACAGGGGAAAAGTGGCTACACCTTC. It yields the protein CASSSPGQGKSGYTF.

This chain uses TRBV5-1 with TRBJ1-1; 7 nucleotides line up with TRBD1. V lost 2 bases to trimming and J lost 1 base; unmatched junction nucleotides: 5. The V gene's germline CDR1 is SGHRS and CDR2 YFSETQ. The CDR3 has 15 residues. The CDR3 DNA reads TGCGCCAGCAGCTTTGACAGGGTAACGAACACTGAAGCTTTCTTT. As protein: CASSFDRVTNTEAFF.

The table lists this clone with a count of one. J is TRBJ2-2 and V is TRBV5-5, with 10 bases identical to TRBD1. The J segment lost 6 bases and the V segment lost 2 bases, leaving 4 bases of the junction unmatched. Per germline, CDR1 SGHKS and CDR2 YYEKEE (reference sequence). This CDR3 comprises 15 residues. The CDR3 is CASSLYGTGAGELFF. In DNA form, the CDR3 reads TGTGCCAGCAGCTTATACGGGACAGGGGCCGGGGAGCTGTTTTTT.

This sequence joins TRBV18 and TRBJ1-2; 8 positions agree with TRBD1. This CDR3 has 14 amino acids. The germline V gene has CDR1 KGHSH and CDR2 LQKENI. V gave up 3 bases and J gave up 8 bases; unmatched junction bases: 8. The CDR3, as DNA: TGTGCCAGCTCACCCCTCGACAGGGGTGAGGGCTACACCTTC. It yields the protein CASSPLDRGEGYTF.

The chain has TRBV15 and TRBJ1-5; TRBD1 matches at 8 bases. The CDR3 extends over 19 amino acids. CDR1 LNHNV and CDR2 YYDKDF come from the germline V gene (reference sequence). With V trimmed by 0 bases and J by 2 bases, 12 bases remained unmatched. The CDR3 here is CATSRDPVGTGYGNQPQHF. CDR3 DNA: TGTGCCACCAGCAGAGATCCTGTCGGGACAGGATATGGCAATCAGCCCCAGCATTTT. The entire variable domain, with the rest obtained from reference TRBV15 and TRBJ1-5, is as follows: DAMVIQNPRYQVTQFGKPVTLSCSQTLNHNVMYWYQQKSSQAPKLLFHYYDKDFNNEADTPDNFQSRRPNTSFCFLDIRSPGLGDTAMYLCATSRDPVGTGYGNQPQHFGDGTRLSIL.

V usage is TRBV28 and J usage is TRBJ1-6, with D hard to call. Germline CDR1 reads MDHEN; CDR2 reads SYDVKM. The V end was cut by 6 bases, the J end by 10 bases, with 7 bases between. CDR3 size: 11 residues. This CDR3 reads CASSRRSPLHF. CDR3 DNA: TGTGCCAGCAGCAGGAGGTCACCCCTCCACTTT. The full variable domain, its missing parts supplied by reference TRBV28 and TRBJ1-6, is DVKVTQSSRYLVKRTGEKVFLECVQDMDHENMFWYRQDPGLGLRLIYFSYDVKMKEKGDIPEGYSVSREKKERFSLILESASTNQTSMYLCASSRRSPLHFGNGTRLTVT.

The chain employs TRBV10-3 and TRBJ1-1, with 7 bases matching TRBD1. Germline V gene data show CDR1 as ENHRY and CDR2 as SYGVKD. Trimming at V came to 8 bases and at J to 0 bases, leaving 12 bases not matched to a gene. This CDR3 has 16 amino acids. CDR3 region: CAISYKTGTVNTEAFF. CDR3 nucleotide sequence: TGTGCCATCTCCTATAAGACCGGGACAGTGAACACTGAAGCTTTCTTT.

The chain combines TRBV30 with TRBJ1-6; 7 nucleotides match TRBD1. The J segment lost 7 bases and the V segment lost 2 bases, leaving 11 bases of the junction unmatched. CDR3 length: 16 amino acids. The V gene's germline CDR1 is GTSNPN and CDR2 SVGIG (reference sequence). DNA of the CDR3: TGTGCCTGGAGTTGGGGCCGGGACAGCTTGAATTCACCCCTCCACTTT. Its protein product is CAWSWGRDSLNSPLHF. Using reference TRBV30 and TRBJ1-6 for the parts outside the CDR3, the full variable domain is SQTIHQWPATLVQPVGSPLSLECTVEGTSNPNLYWYRQAAGRGLQLLFYSVGIGQISSEVPQNLSASRPQDRQFILSSKKLLLSDSGFYLCAWSWGRDSLNSPLHFGNGTRLTVT.

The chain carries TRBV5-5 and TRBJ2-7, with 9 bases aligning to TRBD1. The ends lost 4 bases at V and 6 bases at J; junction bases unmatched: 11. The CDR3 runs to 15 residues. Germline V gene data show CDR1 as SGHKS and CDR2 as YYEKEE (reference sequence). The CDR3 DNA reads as TGTGCCAGCAGCCAGCCGGGACAGGGCTTCGGCGAGCAGTACTTC. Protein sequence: CASSQPGQGFGEQYF.

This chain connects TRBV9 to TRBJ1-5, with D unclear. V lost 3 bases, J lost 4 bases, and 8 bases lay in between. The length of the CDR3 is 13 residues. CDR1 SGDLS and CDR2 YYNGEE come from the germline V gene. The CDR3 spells CASSAGGNQPQHF. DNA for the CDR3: TGTGCCAGCAGCGCCGGAGGAAATCAGCCCCAGCATTTT.